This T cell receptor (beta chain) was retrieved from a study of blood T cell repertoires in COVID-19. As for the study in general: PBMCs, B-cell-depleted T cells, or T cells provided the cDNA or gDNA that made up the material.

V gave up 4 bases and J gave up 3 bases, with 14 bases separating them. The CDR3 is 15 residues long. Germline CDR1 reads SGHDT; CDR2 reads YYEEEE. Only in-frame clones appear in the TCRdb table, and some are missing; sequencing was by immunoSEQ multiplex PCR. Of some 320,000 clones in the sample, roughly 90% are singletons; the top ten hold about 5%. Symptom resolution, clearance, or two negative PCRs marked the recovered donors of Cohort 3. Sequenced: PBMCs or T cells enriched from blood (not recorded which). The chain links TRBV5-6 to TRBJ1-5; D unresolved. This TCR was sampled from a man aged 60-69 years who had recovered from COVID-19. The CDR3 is CASSVNGLYNQPQHF. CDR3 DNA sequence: TGTGCCAGCAGCGTAAATGGACTGTACAATCAGCCCCAGCATTTT. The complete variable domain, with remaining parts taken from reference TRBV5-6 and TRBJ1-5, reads DAGVTQSPTHLIKTRGQQVTLRCSPKSGHDTVSWYQQALGQGPQFIFQYYEEEERQRGNFPDRFSGHQFPNYSSELNVNALLLGDSALYLCASSVNGLYNQPQHFGDGTRLSIL.